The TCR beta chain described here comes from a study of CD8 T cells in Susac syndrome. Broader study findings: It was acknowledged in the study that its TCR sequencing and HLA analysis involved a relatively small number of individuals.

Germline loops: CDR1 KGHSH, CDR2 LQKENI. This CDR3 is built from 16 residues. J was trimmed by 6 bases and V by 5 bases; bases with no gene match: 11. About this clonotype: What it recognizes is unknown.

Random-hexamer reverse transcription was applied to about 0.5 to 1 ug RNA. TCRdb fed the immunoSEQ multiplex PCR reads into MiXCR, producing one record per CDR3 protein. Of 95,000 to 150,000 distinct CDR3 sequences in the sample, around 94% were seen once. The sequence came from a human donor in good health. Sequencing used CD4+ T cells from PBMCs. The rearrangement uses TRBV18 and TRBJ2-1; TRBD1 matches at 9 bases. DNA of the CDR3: TGTGCCAGCTCAAGCCTCGGGACAGGGAAAATCAATGAGCAGTTCTTC. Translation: CASSSLGTGKINEQFF.